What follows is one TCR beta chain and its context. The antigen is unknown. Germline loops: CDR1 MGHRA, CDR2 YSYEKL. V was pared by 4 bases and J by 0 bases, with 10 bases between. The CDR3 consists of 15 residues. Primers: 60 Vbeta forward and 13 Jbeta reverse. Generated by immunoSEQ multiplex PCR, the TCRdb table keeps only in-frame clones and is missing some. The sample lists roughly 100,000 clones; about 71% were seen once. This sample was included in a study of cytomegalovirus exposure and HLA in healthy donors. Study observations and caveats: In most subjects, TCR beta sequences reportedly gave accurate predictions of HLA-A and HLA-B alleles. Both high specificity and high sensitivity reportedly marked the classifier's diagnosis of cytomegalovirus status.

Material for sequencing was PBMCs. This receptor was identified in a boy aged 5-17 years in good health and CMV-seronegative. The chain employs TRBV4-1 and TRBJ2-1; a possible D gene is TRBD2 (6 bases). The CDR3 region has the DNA TGCGCCAGCAGCCCCGGGGGTCTCTCCTACAATGAGCAGTTCTTC. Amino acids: CASSPGGLSYNEQFF.